Sequencing of this T cell receptor beta chain was carried out in a study of blood T cell repertoires in COVID-19. On the study more broadly: COVID-19 samples collected from the United States, Italy and Spain covered acute and convalescent phases. T cells, B-cell-depleted T cells, or PBMCs provided the cDNA or gDNA that served as material.

In the source study's methods: It was from reference gene primer amplification that nucleated cell counts were estimated. Here immunoSEQ multiplex PCR was the method, and the copy in TCRdb shows in-frame clones only, minus some. V and J calls and clone size are given by that table; D and trimming were obtained from the DNA. There are 200,000 or so clones in the sample; roughly 80% occur only once, and less than 7% lies in the top ten. Germline V gene sequence: CDR1 SGDLS, CDR2 YYNGEE. With 0 bases removed from V and 5 bases from J, the gap between germline ends came to 11 bases. The length of the CDR3 is 14 residues.

The sequencing sample was made of peripheral blood. This receptor was taken from a woman between 70 and 85 years old with acute or convalescent COVID-19. This chain uses TRBV9 with TRBJ1-1, with D hard to call. The CDR3 nucleotides read TGTGCCAGCAGCGTAGGAGGCCGGTCGACTGAAGCTTTCTTT. Residues: CASSVGGRSTEAFF.